A selection of T cell receptor beta chains follows, all from one sample in a study of T cells in localized non-small cell lung cancer. The data were produced by immunoSEQ multiplex PCR, yet TCRdb's version contains in-frame clones alone and is incomplete. The sample carries approximately 31,000 clones, 75% to 90% recorded once. The sample was peripheral blood mononuclear cells, taken before any cancer treatment. These receptors originate from a man between 40 and 70 years old with stage III lung adenocarcinoma. Each CDR3 is given with its conserved first and last residue. D genes are given only for firm matches. Size values are once, few and many counts, or a class for expanded clones, and some rows have none.

TRBJ1-2 | . | . | TRBV27 | TGTGCCAGCGGGCCACAGGCCTCGTACTACTATGGCTACACCTTC | CASGPQASYYYGYTF
TRBJ2-7 | . | . | TRBV5-1 | TGCGCCAGCAGCTTCCAGGGTTCCTACGAGCAGTACTTC | CASSFQGSYEQYF
TRBJ1-6 | . | . | TRBV7-6 | TGTGCCAGCAGCTACCATAATTCACCCCTCCACTTT | CASSYHNSPLHF
TRBJ2-7 | TRBD1 | . | TRBV11-1 | TGTGCCAGCAGCCCCAGGCAGGGGGTCCTCGAGCAGTACTTC | CASSPRQGVLEQYF
TRBJ1-3 | TRBD1 | . | TRBV2 | TGTGCCAGCAGCTCGGGACAGGGGGCGCGTAGAAACACCATATATTTT | CASSSGQGARRNTIYF
TRBJ1-1 | . | once | TRBV19 | TGTGCCAGTAGTATGACCAGGAACACTGAAGCTTTCTTT | CASSMTRNTEAFF
TRBJ1-6 | TRBD1 | . | TRBV5-1 | TGCGCCAGCAAACAGGGGAACTCCTATAATTCACCCCTCCACTTT | CASKQGNSYNSPLHF
TRBJ2-1 | . | . | TRBV5-1 | TGCGCCAGCAGCGTGGCTAGAAGTTTGAATGAGCAGTTCTTC | CASSVARSLNEQFF
TRBJ2-7 | TRBD1 | . | TRBV19 | TGTGCCAGTAGTACAGGACCGTTCAGGCGACAGGGGGCCCACGAGCAGTACTTC | CASSTGPFRRQGAHEQYF
TRBJ1-2 | . | . | TRBV6-6 | TGTGCCAGCAGTGGTGATGGCTACACCTTC | CASSGDGYTF
TRBJ1-2 | TRBD1 | few | TRBV27 | TGTGCCAGCAGTTTATTTTTTGTTGTTGGTGGTCTTAAACAGGGGAACGGCTACACCTTC | CASSLFFVVGGLKQGNGYTF
TRBJ1-2 | . | . | TRBV28 | TGTGCCAGCAGTTTGTCAGGGGCGCCCTATGGCTACACCTTC | CASSLSGAPYGYTF
TRBJ2-3 | . | . | TRBV2 | TGTGCCAGCAGTGAACGCTTCCGGGCCCCACTGGATACGCAGTATTTT | CASSERFRAPLDTQYF
TRBJ2-5 | . | . | TRBV6-5 | TGTGCCAGCACGAGGACGAAGTATGAGACCCAGTACTTC | CASTRTKYETQYF
TRBJ2-3 | . | . | TRBV7-2 | TGTGCCAGCAGCTTAGAATTCACAGATACGCAGTATTTT | CASSLEFTDTQYF
TRBJ2-1 | TRBD2 | . | TRBV6-5 | TGTGCCGCCAGAAACCAACTAGCGGGGGAAGTAGAGCAGTTCTTC | CAARNQLAGEVEQFF
TRBJ2-7 | . | . | TRBV7-9 | TGTGCCAGCAGCTTAGTGACAGGAGCCTACGAGCAGTACTTC | CASSLVTGAYEQYF
TRBJ1-1 | . | . | TRBV5-1 | TGCGCCAGCAGCTTGGCCGGGACGAACACTGAAGCTTTCTTT | CASSLAGTNTEAFF
TRBJ1-1 | . | . | TRBV10-1 | TGCGCCAGCAGTCAGGGGTATCCTGAAGCTTTCTTT | CASSQGYPEAFF
TRBJ1-4 | . | once | TRBV6-5 | TGTGCCAGCAGTTACTCTTGGGCTCGGGCTAATGAAAAACTGTTTTTT | CASSYSWARANEKLFF
TRBJ1-1 | . | . | TRBV5-1 | TGCGCCAGCAGCTTGACGGGTAACACTGAAGCTTTCTTT | CASSLTGNTEAFF
TRBJ2-2 | . | . | TRBV2 | TGTGCCAGTCAGGGATCTCGGACCGGGGAGCTGTTTTTT | CASQGSRTGELFF
TRBJ2-5 | . | . | TRBV7-2 | TGTGCCAGCAGCTTAGGCGGGACAGATCAAGAGACCCAGTACTTC | CASSLGGTDQETQYF
TRBJ2-3 | . | once | TRBV25-1 | TGTGCCAGCATTGGCAGGTTGGAAGTTGATACGCAGTATTTT | CASIGRLEVDTQYF
TRBJ1-4 | . | . | TRBV15 | TGTGCCACCAGCAGGTCGACAGGAAATAATGAAAAACTGTTTTTT | CATSRSTGNNEKLFF
TRBJ1-3 | . | . | TRBV6-5 | TGTGCCAGCAGTTGGCGAAGACAGGAGGCTGGAAACACCATATATTTT | CASSWRRQEAGNTIYF
TRBJ2-3 | . | . | TRBV9 | TGTGCCAGCAGCGTAGCGGGGGCCTCCACAGATACGCAGTATTTT | CASSVAGASTDTQYF
TRBJ2-7 | . | once | TRBV5-4 | TGTGCCAGCAGCCTGGTGGGGGGAGGGGGCGAGCAGTACTTC | CASSLVGGGGEQYF
TRBJ1-4 | . | . | TRBV5-1 | TGCGCCAGCAGCCGACGGACCCACCAAGCTAATGAAAAACTGTTTTTT | CASSRRTHQANEKLFF
TRBJ1-4 | . | . | TRBV5-5 | TGTGCCAGCAGACGAGAGGAAAAACTGTTTTTT | CASRREEKLFF
TRBJ2-1 | TRBD2 | . | TRBV5-8 | TGTGCCAGCAGCCAAGGGACTAGCGGGGGGACCTACAATGAGCAGTTCTTC | CASSQGTSGGTYNEQFF
TRBJ1-5 | . | . | TRBV11-2 | TGTGCCAGCAGCCGGCGGTGGAATCAGCCCCAGCATTTT | CASSRRWNQPQHF
TRBJ1-2 | TRBD1 | . | TRBV7-2 | TGTGCCAGCAGCTTATCCGGGACAGCATATGGCTACACCTTC | CASSLSGTAYGYTF
TRBJ1-2 | . | . | TRBV11-2 | TGTGCCAGCAGCCAGGGGATTATCGGCTACACCTTC | CASSQGIIGYTF
TRBJ1-1 | . | few | TRBV6-5 | TGTGCCAGCAGTTACACTGTGACAGGGAACACTGAAGCTTTCTTT | CASSYTVTGNTEAFF
TRBJ2-7 | TRBD1 | . | TRBV6-5 | TGTGCCAGCAGACCCTCTCTTAACCAGGGGGACGGGCAGTACTTC | CASRPSLNQGDGQYF
TRBJ2-7 | TRBD1 | . | TRBV7-2 | TGTGCCAGCAGCTTCACAGGGGGCGCGGCCGAGCAGTACTTC | CASSFTGGAAEQYF
TRBJ2-5 | . | . | TRBV5-4 | TGTGCCAGCAGCTTGGGTATCTTGGGGATCCAAGAGACCCAGTACTTC | CASSLGILGIQETQYF
TRBJ2-2 | . | . | TRBV9 | TGTGCCAGCAGCCCCCGAGGGTTGACCTCGAACACCGGGGAGCTGTTTTTT | CASSPRGLTSNTGELFF
TRBJ2-1 | TRBD1 | . | TRBV9 | TGTGCCAGCACTACAGGGGGTAGGGATGAGCAGTTCTTC | CASTTGGRDEQFF
TRBJ1-6 | . | . | TRBV11-2 | TGTGCCAGCAGCTTAGATCTTGGCAGAAGACCTAATTCACCCCTCCACTTT | CASSLDLGRRPNSPLHF
TRBJ2-7 | . | . | TRBV6-1 | TGTGCCAGCAGTCCCAGCCTACAGAGCTACGAGCAGTACTTC | CASSPSLQSYEQYF
TRBJ2-3 | . | . | TRBV7-2 | TGTGCCAGCAGCTTTGAGCTTGTCACAGATACGCAGTATTTT | CASSFELVTDTQYF
TRBJ2-2 | . | once | TRBV5-1 | TGCGCCAGCAGCTTGGTCGCAGGGGGAGGTACCGGGGAGCTGTTTTTT | CASSLVAGGGTGELFF